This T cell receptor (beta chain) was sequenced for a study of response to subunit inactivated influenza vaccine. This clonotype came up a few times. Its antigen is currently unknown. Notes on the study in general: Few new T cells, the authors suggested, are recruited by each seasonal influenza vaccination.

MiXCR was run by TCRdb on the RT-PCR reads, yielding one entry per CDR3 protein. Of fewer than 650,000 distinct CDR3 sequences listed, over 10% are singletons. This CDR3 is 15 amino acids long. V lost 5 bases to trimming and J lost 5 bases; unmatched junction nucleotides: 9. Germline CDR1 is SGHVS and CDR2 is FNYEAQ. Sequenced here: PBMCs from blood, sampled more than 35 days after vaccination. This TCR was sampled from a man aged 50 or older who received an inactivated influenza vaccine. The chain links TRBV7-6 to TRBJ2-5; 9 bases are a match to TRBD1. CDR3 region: CASSQQGAVRETQYF. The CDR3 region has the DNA TGTGCCAGCAGCCAACAGGGGGCCGTGCGGGAGACCCAGTACTTC.